This TCR beta chain comes out of a study of T cells in Graves' hyperthyroidism and ophthalmopathy. RNA transcripts provided the source from which TCR beta CDR3 regions were amplified. An initial round of RT-PCR targeting the TCR CDR3 relied on the HTBI primer set. Using its own MiXCR run on the multiplex PCR reads, TCRdb lists one record per CDR3 protein. The sample contains approximately 360,000 distinct CDR3 sequences, 25% of which appear only once. The sequencing input was blood. The receptor was derived from a man aged 50 or older with Graves' hyperthyroidism.

CDR3 sequence (DNA): TGTGCCAGCAGTCCGAGGGGGCTCCAACGACCCTACGAGCAGTACTTC. Its protein product is CASSPRGLQRPYEQYF. The chain employs TRBV6-1 and TRBJ2-7; 7 nucleotides line up with TRBD1. There are 16 residues in the CDR3. CDR1 MNHNS and CDR2 SASEGT come from the germline V gene. Germline trimming cut 5 bases from V and 2 bases from J; bases unmatched to any gene: 12.